This TCR beta chain is drawn from a study of T cell responses to AZD1222 COVID-19 vaccine. Germline assignment: CDR1 MNHEY and CDR2 SVGAGI. Trimming left V 7 bases short and J 0 bases short, with 13 bases between. CDR3 length equals 15 residues. As regards this clone: The antigen is not known.

Findings and caveats of the study: White British people made up most donors, females outnumbered males, and clonal diversity was possibly underestimated.

The assay was immunoSEQ multiplex PCR, and TCRdb's table has in-frame clones only and misses some. The data show roughly 120,000 clones, more than 75% seen once. The material sequenced was peripheral blood, taken on day 0 of AZD1222 vaccination. The chain joins TRBV6-5 to TRBJ1-5, with a tentative D call TRBD1 (5 bases). This TCR derives from an adult in good health. The DNA of the CDR3 is TGTGCCAGCACCCCGACAGCGGATAGCAATCAGCCCCAGCATTTT. Protein product: CASTPTADSNQPQHF.